Included here is one T cell receptor (beta chain) sequence, with context. Its antigen is not known. Healthy Caucasian donors formed the entire cohort. V was clipped by 0 bases and J by 7 bases, with 19 bases between them. Germline loops: CDR1 SGHDN, CDR2 FVKESK. The CDR3 contains 16 residues. The entry originates in a study of identical twins. Study-level points and caveats: Twin-shared out-of-frame alpha sequences were enriched for low generation probability. In drawing conclusions, the study used cross-sectional statistical analysis and did not follow the same donors.

A single record per CDR3 protein comes from TCRdb applying MiXCR to the 5' RACE reads. The sample records fewer than 450,000 distinct CDR3 sequences, around 9.7% being singletons. The V and J genes are TRBV14 and TRBJ2-7; D uncertain. The sample was naive T cells sorted from blood. The source is a woman in her forties or fifties in good health. CDR3 sequence reads: CASSQEQVEWGGEQYV. The DNA for the CDR3 is TGTGCCAGCAGCCAAGAACAAGTGGAATGGGGTGGAGAGCAGTACGTC.